This T cell receptor beta chain originates from a study of blood T cell repertoires in COVID-19. How the authors handled the data: Reference gene primer amplification in the assay estimated nucleated cell counts. Method: immunoSEQ multiplex PCR; TCRdb's copy keeps in-frame clones and lacks some. V and J calls and clone size are copied from that table; D and trimming were computed from the DNA. The repertoire holds 350,000 or so clones, with approximately 86% as singletons. The V gene lost 4 bases and the J gene lost 0 bases, with 15 bases spanning the gap. The CDR3 sequence is 16 residues long. Germline V CDR1 and CDR2: LGHNA, YSLEER.

The rearrangement links TRBV4-3 to TRBJ1-1, with D possibly TRBD1 on 6 matching bases. Sequenced sample: PBMCs or T cells enriched from blood (not recorded which). This receptor was obtained from a woman aged 40 to 50 with acute COVID-19. The CDR3 reads CASSPGYGQMNTEAFF. In nucleotides, the CDR3 is TGCGCCAGCAGCCCGGGATACGGACAGATGAACACTGAAGCTTTCTTT.